This passage covers 5 T cell receptor beta chains from one sample sequenced in a study of cytomegalovirus exposure and HLA in healthy donors. PCR amplification relied on 60 Vbeta primers (plus 13 Jbeta primers). TCRdb keeps only in-frame clones here, not all; method: immunoSEQ multiplex PCR. The sample comprises 77,000 or so clones, approximately 82% of which are singletons, and 15% to 20% rests with the top ten. Sequenced sample: PBMCs. Receptors originate from a man aged 65 to 85 in good health and CMV-seropositive.

The rearrangement joins TRBV19 to TRBJ1-2; 7 bases match TRBD1. Trimming cost V 5 bases and J 5 bases; bases outside gene matches: 5. The germline V gene encodes CDR1 LNHDA and CDR2 SQIVND (reference sequence). The CDR3 extends over 13 amino acids. The CDR3 spells CASSEDRLYGYTF. CDR3 coding DNA: TGTGCCAGTAGTGAGGACAGGTTATATGGCTACACCTTC.

This chain uses TRBV30 with TRBJ2-2; 11 bases match TRBD2. The CDR3 loop spans 17 amino acids. Germline CDR1 and CDR2: GTSNPN and SVGIG (reference sequence). Trimming cost V 3 bases and J 4 bases; bases outside gene matches: 10. The CDR3, as DNA: TGTGCCTGGAGCCTAGGGCTAGCGGGAGGTCGCACCGGGGAGCTGTTTTTT. Translating gives CAWSLGLAGGRTGELFF.

This clone was found once. The chain couples TRBV7-9 to TRBJ1-3; D is unresolved. CDR3 length: 14 amino acids. Trimming shortened V by 5 bases and J by 9 bases, and 17 bases separated the two germline ends. CDR1 is SEHNR, CDR2 FQNEAQ, per germline (reference sequence). The CDR3 DNA reads TGTGCCAGCAGCCCCGACTCTAGCGGACCCACCATATATTTT. It translates to CASSPDSSGPTIYF.

The CDR3 spells CASSNRQENTGELFF. In DNA form, the CDR3 reads TGTGCCAGCAGCAACAGACAGGAAAACACCGGGGAGCTGTTTTTT. This rearrangement joins TRBV11-3 to TRBJ2-2; perhaps TRBD1 as D (6 bases). V lost 5 bases and J lost 2, with 12 bases in between. The CDR3 is made up of 15 amino acids. Germline-derived CDR1 and CDR2 are SGHNT and YENEEA.

The chain carries TRBV2 and TRBJ2-3, with 10 bases that match TRBD1. Germline CDR1 and CDR2: SNHLY and FYNNEI. This CDR3 spans 14 amino acids. Trimming at V came to 6 bases and at J to 2 bases, leaving 2 bases not matched to a gene. The CDR3 sequence is CASRDRGNTDTQYF. The CDR3 nucleotides are TGTGCCAGCAGGGACAGGGGGAACACAGATACGCAGTATTTT.